The 11 T cell receptor beta chains below come from one sample, sequenced in a study of blood T cell repertoires in COVID-19. TCRdb's table, derived via immunoSEQ multiplex PCR, lists solely in-frame clones and lacks some. The sample has around 150,000 clones; roughly 80% are singletons. Sequenced sample: PBMCs or T cells enriched from blood (not recorded which). The receptors come from a man in his forties or fifties who had recovered from COVID-19.

The chain employs TRBV28 and TRBJ2-7; tentative D call: TRBD1 (5 bases). CDR3 length: 16 amino acids. CDR1 is MDHEN, CDR2 SYDVKM, per germline. Trimming stripped 4 bases from V and 3 bases from J, with 19 bases between. CDR3: CASSSPRRGKVYEQYF. CDR3 DNA: TGTGCCAGCAGTTCGCCTCGAAGGGGTAAAGTCTACGAGCAGTACTTC.

This rearrangement joins TRBV28 to TRBJ1-5; weak D call: TRBD1 (6 bases). Trimming left V 7 bases short and J 7 bases short, with 26 bases between. Germline-derived CDR1 and CDR2 are MDHEN and SYDVKM. This CDR3 region has 17 residues. This CDR3 reads CASIGRTEALRDQPQHF. CDR3 DNA: TGTGCCAGCATAGGGCGGACAGAAGCCTTGAGAGACCAGCCCCAGCATTTT.

The chain has TRBV4-2 and TRBJ1-3; 8 bases fit TRBD1. Trimming cost V 4 bases and J 3 bases; bases outside gene matches: 2. CDR1 LGHNA and CDR2 YNFKEQ come from the germline V gene. The length of the CDR3 is 14 residues. For the CDR3, the DNA is TGTGCCAGCAGCCCTGGGACAGGTGGAAACACCATATATTTT. It encodes CASSPGTGGNTIYF.

The genes are TRBV19 and TRBJ2-2; TRBD1 aligns across 7 bases. Germline V gives CDR1 LNHDA, CDR2 SQIVND (reference sequence). V was clipped by 10 bases and J by 3 bases; unmatched bases: 8. This CDR3 is built from 14 residues. For the CDR3, the DNA is TGTGCCACTAAGGGGGCCGGAGACACCGGGGAGCTGTTTTTT. Translating gives CATKGAGDTGELFF.

This chain connects TRBV7-6 to TRBJ1-1; no firm D call. The ends were cut back, 1 base at V and 2 bases at J, with 11 bases in the middle. Germline-derived CDR1 and CDR2 are SGHVS and FNYEAQ. The CDR3 is 15 amino acids. The CDR3 loop is CASSLETGSNTEAFF. CDR3 nucleotide sequence: TGTGCCAGCAGCTTAGAAACGGGGTCAAACACTGAAGCTTTCTTT. Together with reference TRBV7-6 and TRBJ1-1, the CDR3 gives the full variable domain: GAGVSQSPRYKVTKRGQDVALRCDPISGHVSLYWYRQALGQGPEFLTYFNYEAQQDKSGLPNDRFSAERPEGSISTLTIQRTEQRDSAMYRCASSLETGSNTEAFFGQGTRLTVV.

CDR3 in DNA: TGTGCCAGCAGCCCCGGTGAGGGTGGCTACACCTTC. This gives the protein CASSPGEGGYTF. This rearrangement joins TRBV7-9 to TRBJ1-2, with unresolved D. Germline assignment: CDR1 SEHNR and CDR2 FQNEAQ (reference sequence). Trimming removed 5 bases at V and 7 bases at J, with 11 bases between. The CDR3 is made up of 12 amino acids. The variable domain in full, with the rest retrieved from reference TRBV7-9 and TRBJ1-2, is DTGVSQNPRHKITKRGQNVTFRCDPISEHNRLYWYRQTLGQGPEFLTYFQNEAQLEKSRLLSDRFSAERPKGSFSTLEIQRTEQGDSAMYLCASSPGEGGYTFGSGTRLTVV.

This clone came up once. V gene TRBV6-5 combines with J gene TRBJ2-7; 7 bases map to TRBD1. The germline gives CDR1 MNHEY, CDR2 SVGAGI. The CDR3 has 14 amino acids. V gave up 2 bases and J gave up 2 bases; unmatched junction bases: 3. As DNA, the CDR3 is TGTGCCAGCAGTTACGGGACAGTTACCTACGAGCAGTACTTC. The encoded protein is CASSYGTVTYEQYF.

The gene calls are TRBV29-1 and TRBJ2-7; 12 bases match TRBD2. This CDR3 region has 15 residues. V lost 7 bases to trimming and J lost 6 bases; unmatched junction nucleotides: 13. The germline CDR1 and CDR2 sequences are SQVTM and ANQGSEA. The CDR3 DNA is TGCAGCGGCGCATGGACTAGCGGGAAAGGGGGCGAGCAGTACTTC. Translated, it gives CSGAWTSGKGGEQYF.

This clone was recorded only once. The chain recombines TRBV10-2 with TRBJ2-7, with a weak D call TRBD2 (6 bases). CDR3 length: 14 residues. Germline V lookup: CDR1 WSHSY, CDR2 SAAADI. The germline V and J ends were trimmed by 8 bases and 0 bases, with 14 bases remaining between them. The CDR3 loop is CASGEVFSSYEQYF. The CDR3 nucleotides are TGCGCCAGCGGGGAGGTCTTCAGCTCCTACGAGCAGTACTTC.

V is TRBV27 and J is TRBJ2-7, with D tentatively TRBD2 (6 bases). CDR1 MNHEY and CDR2 SMNVEV come from the germline V gene (reference sequence). V was trimmed by 6 bases and J by 4 bases, leaving 19 bases between them. CDR3 length: 15 residues. The CDR3 DNA reads as TGTGCCAGCAGCCCATTATCCGGGGGAACTTACGAGCAGTACTTC. This translates into CASSPLSGGTYEQYF.

This clone appeared once. V gene TRBV12-3 or TRBV12-4 combines with J gene TRBJ1-4; D gene ambiguous. V was shortened by 3 bases and J by 10 bases, with 9 bases between the two germline ends. This CDR3 is built from 12 residues. CDR3 amino acids: CASSFTDGKLFF. In DNA form, the CDR3 reads TGTGCCAGCAGTTTCACAGATGGAAAACTGTTTTTT.